This T cell receptor beta chain was documented in a study of blood T cell repertoires in COVID-19. Overall study: Samples of COVID-19 (acute and convalescent) were obtained from the United States, Italy and Spain. T cells, B-cell-depleted T cells, or PBMCs provided the cDNA or gDNA that served as material.

This table comes from immunoSEQ multiplex PCR, and its TCRdb copy is limited to in-frame clones, with some not included. In the table there are under 250,000 clones, nearly 90% of which are singletons. Trimming at V came to 3 bases and at J to 2 bases, leaving 2 bases not matched to a gene. CDR3 length: 13 residues. Germline V gives CDR1 SGDLS, CDR2 YYNGEE. J is TRBJ2-7 and V is TRBV9; TRBD1 matches 7 bases. The receptor's source is a man aged 18 to 29 with active or convalescent COVID-19. Sequencing was done on a sample of peripheral blood. CDR3 in amino acids: CASSGQGTYEQYF. In DNA, the CDR3 is TGTGCCAGCAGCGGACAGGGTACCTACGAGCAGTACTTC.